The subject of this entry is one TCR beta chain. Its target is unknown. The CDR3 has 14 residues. V lost 2 bases, J lost 4 bases, and 11 bases lay in between. Germline-derived CDR1 and CDR2 are LNHDA and SQIVND (reference sequence). This entry is derived from a study of cytomegalovirus exposure and HLA in healthy donors. Study background: Prior work identified more than 90 million unique TCR beta sequences in roughly 190 million T cells. Overall study results and limits: Per a prior analysis, the majority of TCR beta V segments were productive roughly 90% or roughly 30% of the time. In a later analysis, specific HLA alleles were associated with over 15,000 TCR beta sequences at a 0.05 false discovery rate.

The study ran its PCR with 60 Vbeta and 13 Jbeta primers. The assay was immunoSEQ multiplex PCR, and TCRdb's table has in-frame clones only and misses some. This table holds 70,000 to 95,000 clones, roughly four fifths found once. The sequenced sample consisted of PBMCs. The origin of this receptor is a woman in her twenties or thirties in good health and CMV-seronegative. This chain connects TRBV19 to TRBJ1-2; D is possibly TRBD1 (5 bases). CDR3 nucleotides: TGTGCCAGTAGTATACCAGGGATACCCTATGGCTACACCTTC. Translated, it gives CASSIPGIPYGYTF.